The sequence of this T cell receptor (beta chain) was determined in a study of T cell clonotyping in hematopoietic cell transplantation. Findings and caveats of the study: Cells were unsorted, so CD4 and CD8 contributions were not separated. Broader posttransplant TCR repertoire diversity was predicted by graft donor and pretransplant recipient Inverse Simpson Index values.

Comment on this clone: Its antigen is not identified.

Only in-frame clones appear in the TCRdb table, and some are missing; sequencing was by immunoSEQ multiplex PCR. The sample lists around 17,000 clones; approximately 87% were seen once. Recipient blood drawn about 28 days pretransplant and days 30, 100, 180 after. Germline CDR1 MDHEN, CDR2 SYDVKM. V gave up 7 bases and J gave up 9 bases, with 16 bases separating them. CDR3 length equals 13 residues. The source of this sequence is a male patient over 55 who had an allogeneic stem cell transplant from a related donor, so the T cells may come from the graft donor. Some clones in this sample may be carry-over from other donors' samples. The sequenced sample was PBMCs, obtained 100 days after allogeneic stem cell transplant. The chain uses TRBV28 and TRBJ1-5; the D is unclear. The CDR3 sequence: CASILRARGPQHF. DNA for the CDR3: TGTGCCAGCATCCTTAGGGCTCGTGGGCCCCAGCATTTT.